The next 30 T cell receptor beta chains were all read from a single sample in a study of blood T cell repertoires in COVID-19. TCRdb keeps only in-frame clones here, not all; method: immunoSEQ multiplex PCR. In the table there are 130,000 to 150,000 clones, just under 85% of which are singletons. Sequenced input: peripheral blood. These receptors were obtained from a woman aged 35 to 49 with active or convalescent COVID-19.

V and J are TRBV27 and TRBJ1-1; 7 bases fit TRBD1. With V trimmed by 5 bases and J by 5 bases, 8 bases remained unmatched. CDR1 MNHEY and CDR2 SMNVEV come from the germline V gene (reference sequence). The CDR3 runs to 14 residues. This CDR3 reads CASSPIDRATEAFF. The DNA of the CDR3 is TGTGCCAGCAGTCCCATAGACAGGGCGACTGAAGCTTTCTTT.

The CDR3 here is CAISLQDPSGNTIYF. Written as DNA, the CDR3 is TGTGCCATCAGTTTACAGGACCCCTCTGGAAACACCATATATTTT. The chain carries TRBV10-3 and TRBJ1-3, with a weak D call TRBD1 (5 bases). CDR1 and CDR2 (germline): ENHRY, SYGVKD. This CDR3 has 15 residues. The V and J ends lost 5 bases and 0 bases respectively, with 11 bases between them.

The V call is TRBV30, the J call TRBJ1-1, with D perhaps matching TRBD1 (6 bases). Germline CDR1 GTSNPN, CDR2 SVGIG (reference sequence). V dropped 4 bases and J dropped 0 bases, with 15 bases sitting between them. The CDR3 loop spans 15 amino acids. The CDR3, as DNA: TGTGCCTGGATGGGGCAGGGGCTCATGAACACTGAAGCTTTCTTT. Its protein is CAWMGQGLMNTEAFF.

V is TRBV29-1 and J is TRBJ2-5, with D maybe TRBD1 (5 bases). The V gene's germline CDR1 is SQVTM and CDR2 ANQGSEA. Trimming cost V 3 bases and J 4 bases, with 6 bases left between them. The CDR3 runs to 11 residues. Here the CDR3 DNA reads TGCAGCGTTGATCAGGGAGAGACCCAGTACTTC. It yields the protein CSVDQGETQYF.

This clone has a handful of counts. The chain couples TRBV28 to TRBJ1-5, with D unresolved. The CDR3 covers 17 residues. The ends were cut back, 5 bases at V and 0 bases at J, with 17 bases in the middle. The germline CDR1 and CDR2 sequences are MDHEN and SYDVKM. This chain's CDR3 is CASSLTPGSHSNQPQHF. Here the CDR3 DNA reads TGTGCCAGCAGTCTAACCCCCGGGTCCCATAGCAATCAGCCCCAGCATTTT.

CDR3 nucleotides: TGTGCCAGCAGCTTCCGCGGACAGGTTCTGACCAGGGGCACCGGGGAGCTGTTTTTT. Protein: CASSFRGQVLTRGTGELFF. The chain carries TRBV7-9 and TRBJ2-2; TRBD1 matches 7 bases. Germline-derived CDR1 and CDR2 are SEHNR and FQNEAQ (reference sequence). This CDR3 spans 19 amino acids. The J segment lost 4 bases and the V segment lost 3 bases, leaving 17 bases of the junction unmatched.

The V gene is TRBV28, the J gene TRBJ1-1, with D uncertain. CDR1 and CDR2 from the germline V gene are MDHEN and SYDVKM. This CDR3 spans 14 amino acids. V dropped 9 bases and J dropped 2 bases, with 16 bases sitting between them. The CDR3 region is CASSGRRVNTEAFF. In DNA form, the CDR3 reads TGTGCCAGTAGCGGACGGAGAGTAAACACTGAAGCTTTCTTT.

V is TRBV28 and J is TRBJ2-3, with a possible D match to TRBD1 (5 bases). V was shortened by 2 bases and J by 5 bases, with 14 bases between the two germline ends. Germline CDR1 reads MDHEN; CDR2 reads SYDVKM. CDR3 length equals 15 residues. CDR3 protein: CASSLQGGEVDTQYF. The CDR3 nucleotides are TGTGCCAGCAGTTTACAGGGTGGAGAGGTAGATACGCAGTATTTT.

This chain connects TRBV5-1 to TRBJ1-2; D uncertain. Trimming left V 0 bases short and J 5 bases short, with 17 bases between. Germline assignment: CDR1 SGHRS and CDR2 YFSETQ. This CDR3 spans 16 amino acids. Written as DNA, the CDR3 is TGCGCCAGCAGCTTGGTGGAGGGAGGAGCTTGGTATGGCTACACCTTC. As protein: CASSLVEGGAWYGYTF. The entire variable domain, with the rest obtained from reference TRBV5-1 and TRBJ1-2, is as follows: KAGVTQTPRYLIKTRGQQVTLSCSPISGHRSVSWYQQTPGQGLQFLFEYFSETQRNKGNFPGRFSGRQFSNSRSEMNVSTLELGDSALYLCASSLVEGGAWYGYTFGSGTRLTVV.

The chain uses TRBV10-3 and TRBJ1-1, with 7 bases lining up with TRBD1. The germline CDR1 and CDR2 sequences are ENHRY and SYGVKD. This CDR3 is built from 18 residues. V trimming: 4 bases; J trimming: 0 bases; junction bases outside the gene matches: 14. The CDR3 DNA sequence: TGTGCCATCAGTGCCACGCATGCGGGGGGACAGATGAACACTGAAGCTTTCTTT. Its translation is CAISATHAGGQMNTEAFF.

The CDR3, as DNA: TGTGCCAGCTGCACGGGGATGAACACTGAAGCTTTCTTT. Translated, it gives CASCTGMNTEAFF. V usage is TRBV9 and J usage is TRBJ1-1; D is unresolved. Per germline, CDR1 SGDLS and CDR2 YYNGEE. This CDR3 is built from 13 residues. V gave up 7 bases and J gave up 0 bases, with 10 bases separating them.

The chain recombines TRBV9 with TRBJ1-2, with 11 bases matching TRBD1. The CDR3 runs 16 residues. V lost 3 bases, J lost 6 bases, and 10 bases stayed unmatched. Germline V gene data show CDR1 as SGDLS and CDR2 as YYNGEE. DNA of the CDR3: TGTGCCAGCAGCGGACCTCCGGGACAGGGGGTACATGGCTACACCTTC. The encoded protein is CASSGPPGQGVHGYTF. Full variable domain (outside the CDR3, taken from reference TRBV9 and TRBJ1-2): DSGVTQTPKHLITATGQRVTLRCSPRSGDLSVYWYQQSLDQGLQFLIQYYNGEERAKGNILERFSAQQFPDLHSELNLSSLELGDSALYFCASSGPPGQGVHGYTFGSGTRLTVV.

The genes are TRBV7-2 and TRBJ2-3; 7 positions agree with TRBD2. The J segment lost 0 bases and the V segment lost 2 bases, leaving 8 bases of the junction unmatched. The germline gives CDR1 SGHTA, CDR2 FQGNSA. The CDR3 covers 17 residues. For the CDR3, the DNA is TGTGCCAGCAGCTTAATCCCGACTAGCCGCAGCACAGATACGCAGTATTTT. Protein product: CASSLIPTSRSTDTQYF. Full variable domain (missing parts from reference TRBV7-2 and TRBJ2-3): GAGVSQSPSNKVTEKGKDVELRCDPISGHTALYWYRQSLGQGLEFLIYFQGNSAPDKSGLPSDRFSAERTGGSVSTLTIQRTQQEDSAVYLCASSLIPTSRSTDTQYFGPGTRLTVL.

This clone was seen a few times. This sequence joins TRBV9 and TRBJ2-3; 8 bases align to TRBD2. V shed 3 bases and J 4 bases; nucleotides not matched to a gene: 10. CDR1 is SGDLS and CDR2 is YYNGEE in the germline V gene. The CDR3 totals 16 residues. Here the CDR3 DNA reads TGTGCCAGCAGCGCTGTTACAGGGCGGGGGGCAGATACGCAGTATTTT. Amino acids: CASSAVTGRGADTQYF.

The V call is TRBV5-4, the J call TRBJ2-1, with a weak D call TRBD2 (6 bases). Germline CDR1 is SGHNT and CDR2 is YYREEE (reference sequence). V was trimmed by 3 bases and J by 11 bases, leaving 9 bases between them. CDR3 size: 11 residues. CDR3 nucleotides: TGTGCCAGCAGCTGGGAGGAAAAGCAGTTCTTC. The encoded protein is CASSWEEKQFF.

The V gene is TRBV11-1, the J gene TRBJ1-1; no clear D. The CDR3 runs to 13 residues. Trimming took 3 bases from V and 3 from J, leaving 8 bases between them. Germline V gene data show CDR1 as SGHAT and CDR2 as FQDESV (reference sequence). The CDR3 protein is CASSFGEYTEAFF. The CDR3 DNA is TGTGCCAGCAGCTTTGGGGAGTACACTGAAGCTTTCTTT. The whole variable domain, filled in from reference TRBV11-1 and TRBJ1-1, reads EAEVAQSPRYKITEKSQAVAFWCDPISGHATLYWYRQILGQGPELLVQFQDESVVDDSQLPKDRFSAERLKGVDSTLKIQPAELGDSAMYLCASSFGEYTEAFFGQGTRLTVV.

A few counts support this clone. The chain has TRBV5-1 and TRBJ2-5; 12 nucleotides line up with TRBD2. Germline V gene lookup returns CDR1 SGHRS and CDR2 YFSETQ. J lost 7 bases, V lost 4 bases, and 8 bases had no gene match. This CDR3 region has 15 residues. CDR3 in DNA: TGCGCCAGCAGCCCACGGACTAGCGGGGAGGGGACCCAGTACTTC. This encodes CASSPRTSGEGTQYF. Full variable domain (rest looked up from reference TRBV5-1 and TRBJ2-5): KAGVTQTPRYLIKTRGQQVTLSCSPISGHRSVSWYQQTPGQGLQFLFEYFSETQRNKGNFPGRFSGRQFSNSRSEMNVSTLELGDSALYLCASSPRTSGEGTQYFGPGTRLLVL.

The chain couples TRBV5-1 to TRBJ1-1, with 8 bases that match TRBD1. CDR3 length: 15 amino acids. Germline V gene data show CDR1 as SGHRS and CDR2 as YFSETQ. After removal of 5 bases from V and 4 bases from J, the junction contained 10 bases not matched to a gene. Written as DNA, the CDR3 is TGCGCCAGCAGTCCTTCCAGGGGGCAGACCACTGAAGCTTTCTTT. The encoded protein is CASSPSRGQTTEAFF. The entire variable domain, with the rest obtained from reference TRBV5-1 and TRBJ1-1, is as follows: KAGVTQTPRYLIKTRGQQVTLSCSPISGHRSVSWYQQTPGQGLQFLFEYFSETQRNKGNFPGRFSGRQFSNSRSEMNVSTLELGDSALYLCASSPSRGQTTEAFFGQGTRLTVV.

The chain uses TRBV6-2 or TRBV6-3 and TRBJ2-1; 12 bases line up with TRBD2. The J segment lost 7 bases and the V segment lost 0 bases, leaving 4 bases of the junction unmatched. Germline assignment: CDR1 MNHEY and CDR2 SVGEGT. CDR3 size: 16 residues. CDR3 nucleotide sequence: TGTGCCAGCAGTTACTCGCAGCTAGCGGGAGGGAATGAGCAGTTCTTC. Its translation is CASSYSQLAGGNEQFF.

The rearrangement joins TRBV6-5 to TRBJ1-4, with a weak D call TRBD1 (5 bases). Germline CDR1 is MNHEY and CDR2 is SVGAGI. The CDR3 has 14 residues. Trimming removed 5 bases at V and 8 bases at J, with 15 bases between. This CDR3 is CASSPGGSGEKLFF. The CDR3 DNA reads as TGTGCCAGCAGTCCGGGGGGAAGTGGGGAAAAACTGTTTTTT.

This chain uses TRBV7-8 with TRBJ1-6, with D perhaps matching TRBD1 (5 bases). Germline assignment: CDR1 SGHVS and CDR2 FQNEAQ. There are 15 residues in the CDR3. V shed 5 bases and J shed 4 bases, with 12 bases lying between them. The CDR3 loop is CASSPHGGYNSPLHF. CDR3 nucleotides: TGTGCCAGCAGCCCCCACGGGGGATATAATTCACCCCTCCACTTT.

The chain has TRBV5-1 and TRBJ1-1; D call uncertain. V lost 3 bases to trimming and J lost 11 bases, with 17 bases between them. CDR3 length: 13 amino acids. CDR1 and CDR2 from the germline V gene are SGHRS and YFSETQ. CDR3: CASSSGRSEPAFF. The CDR3 nucleotides are TGCGCCAGCAGCTCTGGCAGGTCAGAGCCGGCTTTCTTT.

This chain uses TRBV28 with TRBJ1-1; D gene uncertain. The CDR3 totals 13 residues. Trimming removed 7 bases from V and 0 bases from J, with 9 bases in between. The germline CDR1 and CDR2 sequences are MDHEN and SYDVKM. The CDR3 region is CASIPSLNTEAFF. CDR3 DNA: TGTGCCAGCATCCCCAGTCTGAACACTGAAGCTTTCTTT.

This chain uses TRBV7-2 with TRBJ1-2; TRBD1 agrees at 7 bases. V dropped 5 bases and J dropped 4; count of bases not matched to a gene: 4. The CDR3 has 13 residues. Per the germline V gene, CDR1 is SGHTA and CDR2 is FQGNSA. This CDR3 reads CASSLDRSYGYTF. CDR3 coding DNA: TGTGCCAGCAGCCTGGACAGGTCCTATGGCTACACCTTC.

This clone was counted a few times. The J gene is TRBJ1-2, the V gene TRBV6-2 or TRBV6-3; 8 bases map to TRBD1. This CDR3 is 16 amino acids long. Germline loops: CDR1 MNHEY, CDR2 SVGEGT. V lost 6 bases to trimming and J lost 1 base; unmatched junction nucleotides: 10. This CDR3 is CASSPGQGIVNYGYTF. The CDR3, as DNA: TGTGCCAGCAGCCCCGGACAGGGAATCGTTAACTATGGCTACACCTTC.

This clone was recorded once. CDR3 nucleotides: TGTGCCAGCAGCCCAGGACTGTCCCCCTACGAGCAGTACTTC. Translated: CASSPGLSPYEQYF. The chain has TRBV5-6 and TRBJ2-7; perhaps TRBD2 as D (5 bases). The CDR3 extends over 14 amino acids. The ends were cut back, 4 bases at V and 2 bases at J, with 13 bases in the middle. The V gene's germline CDR1 is SGHDT and CDR2 YYEEEE.

This clone was found once. The CDR3 spells CATSDPGQGAGKNQPQHF. The CDR3 DNA reads as TGTGCCACCAGTGATCCCGGACAGGGGGCAGGCAAAAATCAGCCCCAGCATTTT. The J gene is TRBJ1-5, the V gene TRBV24-1, with 11 bases fitting TRBD1. The CDR3 has 18 residues. J gave up 4 bases and V 3 bases, and 10 bases lay outside the gene matches. The V gene's germline CDR1 is KGHDR and CDR2 SFDVKD.

This chain connects TRBV10-3 to TRBJ2-6; TRBD1 matches at 7 bases. This CDR3 has 14 residues. V lost 5 bases and J lost 2; bases outside the gene matches: 0. Looked up from germline, CDR1 is ENHRY and CDR2 is SYGVKD. The CDR3 region has the DNA TGTGCCATCAGTAGGGGGCCTGGGGCCAACGTCCTGACTTTC. Its translation: CAISRGPGANVLTF.

The CDR3 here is CASSRRGSRTLHF. CDR3 coding DNA: TGTGCCAGCAGTCGCAGGGGATCCAGGACCCTCCACTTT. V usage is TRBV12-3 or TRBV12-4 and J usage is TRBJ1-6, with a possible D match to TRBD1 (6 bases). V dropped 5 bases and J dropped 14 bases, with 16 bases sitting between them. The CDR3 totals 13 residues.

Remarks on this clone: The same CDR3 can be traced to other DNA sequences in this sample. The chain employs TRBV28 and TRBJ1-5; D unresolved. Trimming left V 2 bases short and J 4 bases short, with 3 bases between. Germline V CDR1 and CDR2: MDHEN, SYDVKM. The CDR3 is made up of 12 amino acids. The CDR3 reads CASSLPNQPQHF. In DNA, the CDR3 is TGTGCCAGCAGTTTACCTAATCAGCCCCAGCATTTT.